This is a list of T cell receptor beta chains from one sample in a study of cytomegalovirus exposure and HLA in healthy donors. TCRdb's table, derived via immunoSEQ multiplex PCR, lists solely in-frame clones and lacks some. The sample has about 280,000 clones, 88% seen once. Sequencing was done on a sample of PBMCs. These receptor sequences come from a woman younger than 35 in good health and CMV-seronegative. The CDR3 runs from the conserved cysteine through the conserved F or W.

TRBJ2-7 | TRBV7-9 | CASSSGASSFEQYF
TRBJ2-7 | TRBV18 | CASSPPSQVAEQYF
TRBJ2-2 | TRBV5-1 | CASSLEMFGQNTGELFF
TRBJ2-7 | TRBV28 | CASSTIGLAGVREQYF
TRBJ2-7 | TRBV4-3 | CASSQDGAGTGAYEQYF
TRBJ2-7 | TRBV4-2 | CASSQEAGSSYEQYF
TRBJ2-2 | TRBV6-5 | CASSWAGNTGELFF
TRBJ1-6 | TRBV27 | CASSFREPPNSPLHF
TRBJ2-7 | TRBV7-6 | CASSRTSGTSYEQYF
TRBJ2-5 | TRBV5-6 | CASSFLASPETQYF
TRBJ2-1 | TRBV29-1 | CSVDGQQPDEQFF
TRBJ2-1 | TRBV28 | CASTKAGPSTIGYNEQFF
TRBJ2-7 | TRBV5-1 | CASSLVVSSYEQYF
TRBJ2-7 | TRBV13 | CASSLNRGLEGYF